What follows describes a single T cell receptor (beta chain). V lost 1 base to trimming and J lost 1 base; unmatched junction nucleotides: 3. Germline V gene sequence: CDR1 LNHDA, CDR2 SQIVND (reference sequence). The CDR3 sequence is 16 residues long. The data belong to a study of blood T cell repertoires in COVID-19. Whole-study context: Material from acute and convalescent COVID-19 was sourced from the United States, Italy and Spain. Sample material is recorded as cDNA or gDNA derived from T cells, B-cell-depleted T cells, or PBMCs.

The authors' processing: Amplification of reference gene primers was used by the study to estimate nucleated cell counts. Using immunoSEQ multiplex PCR, the repertoire was profiled, and TCRdb retains in-frame clones only, with some absent. V, J and clone size are those of that table, while D and trimming were read from the DNA. Among 55,000 to 75,000 clones, just under 85% were seen once, and the ten largest hold 28%. The chain employs TRBV19 and TRBJ2-3, with 9 nucleotides matching TRBD1. The TCR comes from a man aged 65 to 85 with acute or convalescent COVID-19. The sample comprised peripheral blood. The DNA of the CDR3 is TGTGCCAGTAGTATAGGGGACAGGGTGGGCACAGATACGCAGTATTTT. Translating it yields CASSIGDRVGTDTQYF.